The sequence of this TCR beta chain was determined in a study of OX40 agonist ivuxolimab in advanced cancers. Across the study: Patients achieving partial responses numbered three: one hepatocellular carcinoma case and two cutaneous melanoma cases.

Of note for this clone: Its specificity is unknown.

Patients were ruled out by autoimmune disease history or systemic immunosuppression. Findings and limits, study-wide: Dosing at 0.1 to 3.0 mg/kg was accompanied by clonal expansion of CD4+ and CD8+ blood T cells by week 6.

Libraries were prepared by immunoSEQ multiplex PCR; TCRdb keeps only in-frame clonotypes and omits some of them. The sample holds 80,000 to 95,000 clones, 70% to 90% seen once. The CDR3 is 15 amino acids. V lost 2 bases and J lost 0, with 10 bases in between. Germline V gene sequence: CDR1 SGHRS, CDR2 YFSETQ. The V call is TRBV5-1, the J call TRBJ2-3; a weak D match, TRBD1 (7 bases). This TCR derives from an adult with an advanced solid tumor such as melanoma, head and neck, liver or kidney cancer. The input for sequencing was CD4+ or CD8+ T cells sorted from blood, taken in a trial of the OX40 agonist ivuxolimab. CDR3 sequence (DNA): TGCGCCAGCAGCTTACAGGGGACTAGCACAGATACGCAGTATTTT. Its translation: CASSLQGTSTDTQYF.